This T cell receptor beta chain was recorded in a study of technical replicates of blood from several donors. Using immunoSEQ multiplex PCR, the repertoire was profiled, and TCRdb retains in-frame clones only, with some absent. The table has approximately 70,000 clones, roughly nine tenths seen once; the top ten hold roughly 5%. This CDR3 is 17 amino acids long. This TCR came from a human donor in good health. Some clones in this sample may be carry-over from other donors' samples. The sequencing sample was made of PBMCs. The chain carries TRBV21-1 and TRBJ2-2; the D segment call TRBD2 is taken from the table without a DNA check. TRBV21-1 is given as a pseudogene. The CDR3 DNA is TGTGCCAGCAGCAATTTTGTTGAGGAACCGGGGTTCGGGGAGCTGTTTTTT. It encodes CASSNFVEEPGFGELFF.